Below are 8 T cell receptor beta chains sequenced from a single sample in a study of CD8 T cell repertoires and HIV-1 epitope variants. Using immunoSEQ multiplex PCR, the repertoire was profiled, and TCRdb retains in-frame clones only, with some absent. The sample shows roughly 5,000 clones, approximately 65% of them seen only once. These receptors' antigens are unknown. The specimen sequenced was cultured CD8+ T cells derived from PBMCs. Receptors originate from a male donor with HIV.

The rearrangement uses TRBV7-9 and TRBJ2-3; 7 bases agree with TRBD2. The V and J ends lost 5 bases and 1 base, in that order; junction bases with no gene match: 12. CDR1 is SEHNR, CDR2 FQNEAQ, per germline (reference sequence). This CDR3 comprises 17 residues. CDR3 bases: TGTGCCAGCAGCCCGGGGGGTGGGGGAGCTGGCACAGATACGCAGTATTTT. Residues: CASSPGGGGAGTDTQYF.

This clone was counted between two and nine times. This chain joins TRBV6-5 and TRBJ2-7; possibly TRBD2 for D (6 bases). Germline V gene sequence: CDR1 MNHEY, CDR2 SVGAGI. V was cut by 2 bases and J by 5 bases, with 19 bases left in between. This CDR3 comprises 16 residues. The CDR3 DNA follows: TGTGCCAGCAGTTACACAGCCGGGAGCGTAGAAAACGAGCAGTACTTC. Its translation: CASSYTAGSVENEQYF.

Remarks on this clone: Different DNA sequences within this sample yield the same CDR3. V and J are TRBV10-3 and TRBJ1-1, with D perhaps TRBD1 (5 bases). Trimming took off 3 bases at V and 3 bases at J, with 5 bases between the two ends. CDR1 and CDR2 from the germline V gene are ENHRY and SYGVKD. The CDR3 extends over 12 amino acids. CDR3 DNA sequence: TGTGCCATCAGTGAAGGGGACACTGAAGCTTTCTTT. This encodes CAISEGDTEAFF.

J is TRBJ2-4 and V is TRBV27; 9 bases agree with TRBD1. CDR1 is MNHEY and CDR2 is SMNVEV in the germline V gene (reference sequence). With 4 bases clipped from V and 0 bases from J, the junction kept 4 bases outside the gene matches. The CDR3 is 16 residues long. CDR3 amino acids: CASSSRTGVAKNIQYF. The CDR3 region has the DNA TGTGCCAGCAGTTCCAGGACAGGGGTAGCCAAAAACATTCAGTACTTC.

The chain carries TRBV27 and TRBJ2-2, with TRBD2 identical over 9 bases. Germline V lookup: CDR1 MNHEY, CDR2 SMNVEV (reference sequence). This CDR3 spans 15 amino acids. V was pared by 6 bases and J by 5 bases, with 7 bases of the junction left unmatched. CDR3 region: CASSDKAGGTGELFF. The CDR3 DNA follows: TGTGCCAGCAGCGACAAAGCGGGGGGAACCGGGGAGCTGTTTTTT.

The V and J genes are TRBV2 and TRBJ1-1; the D gene is possibly TRBD1 (5 bases). Trimming cost V 3 bases and J 0 bases, with 8 bases left between them. There are 14 residues in the CDR3. Per germline, CDR1 SNHLY and CDR2 FYNNEI. CDR3 DNA: TGTGCCAGCAGTGAGGGACCGATGAACACTGAAGCTTTCTTT. Translation: CASSEGPMNTEAFF.

This sequence joins TRBV9 and TRBJ2-7; perhaps D is TRBD1 or TRBD2 (6 bases each). The length of the CDR3 is 15 residues. Germline V lookup: CDR1 SGDLS, CDR2 YYNGEE. V shed 0 bases and J shed 1 base, with 11 bases lying between them. The CDR3, as DNA: TGTGCCAGCAGCGTAGACGGGGGCGCTTCCTACGAGCAGTACTTC. Translation gives CASSVDGGASYEQYF.

The chain carries TRBV15 and TRBJ2-7; D may be TRBD1 (5 bases). CDR3 size: 13 residues. The germline V gene has CDR1 LNHNV and CDR2 YYDKDF (reference sequence). The V end lost 3 bases, the J end lost 5 bases, and 11 bases lay between the germline ends. In DNA form, the CDR3 reads TGTGCCACCAGCAGGCAGTCAGGGAACGAGCAGTACTTC. Protein sequence: CATSRQSGNEQYF.